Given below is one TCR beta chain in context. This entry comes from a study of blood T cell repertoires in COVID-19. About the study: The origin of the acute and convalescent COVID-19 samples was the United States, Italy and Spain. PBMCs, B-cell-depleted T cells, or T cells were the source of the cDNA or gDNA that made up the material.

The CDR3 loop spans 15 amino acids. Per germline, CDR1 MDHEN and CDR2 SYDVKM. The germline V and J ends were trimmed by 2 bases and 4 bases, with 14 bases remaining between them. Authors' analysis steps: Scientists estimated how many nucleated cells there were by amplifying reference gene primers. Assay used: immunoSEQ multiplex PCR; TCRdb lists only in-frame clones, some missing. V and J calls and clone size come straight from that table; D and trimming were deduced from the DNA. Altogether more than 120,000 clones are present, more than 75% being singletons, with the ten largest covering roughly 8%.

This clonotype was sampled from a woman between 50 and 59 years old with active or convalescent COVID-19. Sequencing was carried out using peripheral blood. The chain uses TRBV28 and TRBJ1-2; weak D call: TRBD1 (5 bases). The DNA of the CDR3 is TGTGCCAGCAGTTTAACCGCTCAGGGTTCCTATGGCTACACCTTC. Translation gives CASSLTAQGSYGYTF.